These 24 T cell receptor beta chains share one sample of origin, sequenced in a study of blood T cell repertoires in COVID-19. TCRdb keeps only in-frame clones here, not all; method: immunoSEQ multiplex PCR. Of hundreds of thousands of clones listed, roughly 88% are singletons. Sequenced: PBMCs or T cells enriched from blood (not recorded which). Receptors originate from a middle-aged woman with acute COVID-19.

V gene TRBV5-1 combines with J gene TRBJ2-7; the match to TRBD1 covers 9 bases. This CDR3 contains 20 residues. Germline V lookup: CDR1 SGHRS, CDR2 YFSETQ. Losses at the gene ends were 1 base for V and 2 bases for J; bases not matched to a gene: 19. In DNA, the CDR3 is TGCGCCAGCAGCTTGTTTTACAGGGGGCCGACTCGGGAGGATCCCTACGAGCAGTACTTC. Its protein product is CASSLFYRGPTREDPYEQYF.

This clone is medium-sized in the sample. This chain links TRBV7-9 with TRBJ1-2; D gene ambiguous. V was shortened by 1 base and J by 2 bases, with 5 bases between the two germline ends. The CDR3 contains 13 residues. Germline V gene data show CDR1 as SEHNR and CDR2 as FQNEAQ (reference sequence). The CDR3 DNA is TGTGCCAGCAGCTTAGTCAGGAACTATGGCTACACCTTC. This translates into CASSLVRNYGYTF.

The genes are TRBV19 and TRBJ2-7, with a weak D call TRBD2 (5 bases). The CDR3 runs 14 residues. CDR1 and CDR2 from the germline V gene are LNHDA and SQIVND (reference sequence). Trimming stripped 3 bases from V and 0 bases from J, with 9 bases between. CDR3 in DNA: TGTGCCAGTAGTATCTCGGGAACCTCCTACGAGCAGTACTTC. Translation gives CASSISGTSYEQYF.

The J gene is TRBJ1-5, the V gene TRBV5-6; no clear D gene. Germline loops: CDR1 SGHDT, CDR2 YYEEEE. The CDR3 length is 13 residues. V dropped 1 base and J dropped 3 bases, with 5 bases sitting between them. This chain's CDR3 is CASSLQDNQPQHF. Here the CDR3 DNA reads TGTGCCAGCAGCTTGCAGGACAATCAGCCCCAGCATTTT.

The V gene is TRBV27, the J gene TRBJ2-7; D might be TRBD2 (5 bases). CDR3 length equals 13 residues. Germline CDR1 MNHEY, CDR2 SMNVEV (reference sequence). V gave up 6 bases and J gave up 6 bases, with 15 bases separating them. CDR3: CASSPNPRGEQYF. The CDR3 DNA reads as TGTGCCAGCAGCCCCAACCCCCGGGGCGAGCAGTACTTC.

J is TRBJ2-1 and V is TRBV5-5, with TRBD1 matching 7 bases. The V segment lost 1 base and the J segment 4 bases; nucleotides outside the gene matches: 2. The germline gives CDR1 SGHKS, CDR2 YYEKEE (reference sequence). There are 14 residues in the CDR3. CDR3 loop: CASSLRDRYNEQFF. The CDR3 DNA follows: TGTGCCAGCAGCTTGCGGGACAGATACAATGAGCAGTTCTTC.

This chain connects TRBV30 to TRBJ2-6; 13 nucleotides align to TRBD2. This CDR3 contains 21 residues. Looked up from germline, CDR1 is GTSNPN and CDR2 is SVGIG (reference sequence). Germline trimming cut 3 bases from V and 1 base from J; bases unmatched to any gene: 15. CDR3 loop: CAWRGFIRTSGSRSGANVLTF. The CDR3 DNA reads TGTGCCTGGAGGGGGTTCATTCGGACTAGCGGGAGTAGATCTGGGGCCAACGTCCTGACTTTC.

The rearrangement links TRBV7-3 to TRBJ1-1, with D perhaps matching TRBD1 (6 bases). CDR3 size: 13 residues. V lost 0 bases to trimming and J lost 7 bases, with 9 bases between them. Germline values: CDR1 SGHTA, CDR2 FQGTGA. In DNA form, the CDR3 reads TGTGCCAGCAGCTTAACGGGGGCAGATGAAGCTTTCTTT. It is translated as CASSLTGADEAFF.

This chain joins TRBV5-1 and TRBJ1-1; no clear D gene. Trimming left V 1 base short and J 4 bases short, with 20 bases between. There are 17 residues in the CDR3. Germline V CDR1 and CDR2: SGHRS, YFSETQ. The CDR3 DNA sequence: TGCGCCAGCAGCTTGTTATTCGCCAGCGGTTCGGGCACTGAAGCTTTCTTT. This encodes CASSLLFASGSGTEAFF.

This chain joins TRBV15 and TRBJ2-1, with 11 bases matching TRBD1. The trim removed 0 bases at V and 7 bases at J, leaving 5 bases unmatched. The CDR3 extends over 16 amino acids. CDR1 is LNHNV, CDR2 YYDKDF, per germline (reference sequence). The CDR3 loop is CATSRDPGTGGNEQFF. The CDR3 DNA reads as TGTGCCACCAGCAGAGATCCTGGGACAGGGGGGAATGAGCAGTTCTTC.

This chain links TRBV27 with TRBJ1-2; TRBD1 matches 9 bases. V shed 5 bases, J shed 6 bases, and the junction held 13 bases outside the gene matches. The CDR3 has 16 residues. Germline values: CDR1 MNHEY, CDR2 SMNVEV (reference sequence). CDR3 protein: CASSTRGQGMVDGYTF. The DNA of the CDR3 is TGTGCCAGCAGTACGAGGGGACAGGGAATGGTAGATGGCTACACCTTC.

The chain employs TRBV13 and TRBJ2-3; TRBD2 matches at 11 bases. The V and J ends lost 7 bases and 0 bases, in that order; junction bases with no gene match: 6. CDR1 is PRHDT and CDR2 is FYEKMQ in the germline V gene (reference sequence). The CDR3 has 16 amino acids. CDR3 nucleotide sequence: TGTGCCAGCACCATAGCGGGAGGGATTAGCACAGATACGCAGTATTTT. Encoded protein: CASTIAGGISTDTQYF.

CDR3 DNA sequence: TGTGCCAGCAGTTCGGCGGAAACCTACGAGCAGTACTTC. Amino acids: CASSSAETYEQYF. This chain connects TRBV28 to TRBJ2-7; D gene unclear. Germline V gives CDR1 MDHEN, CDR2 SYDVKM. V gave up 4 bases and J gave up 2 bases, with 9 bases separating them. CDR3 size: 13 residues.

The V call is TRBV29-1, the J call TRBJ2-7; TRBD2 agrees at 9 bases. There are 14 residues in the CDR3. V dropped 6 bases and J dropped 1; count of bases not matched to a gene: 7. From germline, CDR1 is SQVTM and CDR2 ANQGSEA. The CDR3 spells CSVVAGERSYEQYV. The CDR3 DNA is TGCAGCGTCGTAGCGGGAGAGAGGTCCTACGAGCAGTACGTC.

This chain links TRBV4-1 with TRBJ1-2; no clear D. This CDR3 spans 14 amino acids. The V gene's germline CDR1 is MGHRA and CDR2 YSYEKL. V shed 2 bases and J shed 4 bases, with 11 bases lying between them. Here the CDR3 reads CASSQSGRIYGYTF. CDR3 nucleotide sequence: TGCGCCAGCAGCCAATCGGGAAGAATCTATGGCTACACCTTC.

As concerns this clone: Other DNA sequences of this sample code for an identical CDR3. The chain uses TRBV18 and TRBJ2-7, with a possible D match to TRBD2 (5 bases). Germline V gene data show CDR1 as KGHSH and CDR2 as LQKENI. CDR3 length: 13 amino acids. V was shortened by 0 bases and J by 4 bases, with 7 bases between the two germline ends. CDR3 loop: CASSPPGGYEQYF. CDR3 DNA: TGTGCCAGCTCACCACCGGGCGGGTACGAGCAGTACTTC.

The V gene is TRBV6-4, the J gene TRBJ2-1; TRBD2 agrees at 10 bases. Germline CDR1 reads MRHNA; CDR2 reads SNTAGT. The CDR3 consists of 15 residues. The ends lost 2 bases at V and 7 bases at J; junction bases unmatched: 5. The CDR3 DNA reads as TGTGCCAGCAGTGACGAAGCGGGAGGGGGTAATGAGCAGTTCTTC. Protein sequence: CASSDEAGGGNEQFF.

This clone was picked up one time. The chain is built from TRBV27 and TRBJ2-7, with 11 bases lining up with TRBD2. Germline CDR1 MNHEY, CDR2 SMNVEV (reference sequence). This CDR3 has 14 residues. The V gene end was trimmed by 6 bases and the J gene end by 4 bases; junction bases not matched to a gene: 5. The DNA of the CDR3 is TGTGCCAGCAGCGATAGCGGGAGGGGATACGAGCAGTACTTC. This codes for CASSDSGRGYEQYF.

The CDR3 DNA reads as TGTGCCAGCAGCCGCAGGGGGACGGAAGCTTTCTTT. Amino acids: CASSRRGTEAFF. V gene TRBV12-3 or TRBV12-4 combines with J gene TRBJ1-1; 7 nucleotides align to TRBD1. The trim removed 6 bases at V and 8 bases at J, leaving 6 bases unmatched. This CDR3 region has 12 residues.

J is TRBJ1-1 and V is TRBV5-1, with a possible D match to TRBD1 (5 bases). The CDR3 is 15 amino acids. Germline CDR1 is SGHRS and CDR2 is YFSETQ. Trimming pared 1 base from V and 3 bases from J, leaving 13 bases between. CDR3 sequence: CASSLLLGGDTEAFF. The CDR3, as DNA: TGCGCCAGCAGCTTGCTCCTCGGGGGGGACACTGAAGCTTTCTTT.

The gene calls are TRBV3-1 (or the pseudogene TRBV3-2) and TRBJ2-3, with 11 nucleotides matching TRBD2. The CDR3 spans 18 residues. V was pared by 1 base and J by 1 base, with 7 bases of the junction left unmatched. CDR1 and CDR2 from the germline V gene are LGHDT and YNNKEL (reference sequence). The CDR3 DNA follows: TGTGCCAGCAGCCAAGGGATCCTACTAGCGGGGGGCACAGATACGCAGTATTTT. It yields the protein CASSQGILLAGGTDTQYF.

The chain carries TRBV2 and TRBJ1-1; the D gene is possibly TRBD1 (5 bases). From germline, CDR1 is SNHLY and CDR2 FYNNEI. The V gene lost 4 bases and the J gene lost 10 bases, with 13 bases spanning the gap. This CDR3 contains 12 residues. CDR3 in amino acids: CASSGGPAVAFF. In DNA form, the CDR3 reads TGTGCCAGCAGTGGGGGCCCGGCGGTAGCTTTCTTT.

This sequence joins TRBV5-1 and TRBJ2-7, with TRBD1 matching 9 bases. Trimming at V came to 8 bases and at J to 6 bases, leaving 12 bases not matched to a gene. Germline-derived CDR1 and CDR2 are SGHRS and YFSETQ. CDR3 length: 14 residues. CDR3: CASRRTGAGGEQYV. CDR3 coding DNA: TGCGCCAGTAGAAGGACAGGGGCAGGGGGCGAGCAGTACGTC.

This clone was counted only a few times. The genes are TRBV7-9 and TRBJ2-7; 7 bases map to TRBD1. V dropped 4 bases and J dropped 7; count of bases not matched to a gene: 10. CDR1 is SEHNR, CDR2 FQNEAQ, per germline (reference sequence). The CDR3 is made up of 14 amino acids. CDR3 region: CASSSRTGGLEQYV. The CDR3 DNA sequence: TGTGCCAGCAGCTCTAGGACAGGAGGTCTGGAGCAGTACGTC.